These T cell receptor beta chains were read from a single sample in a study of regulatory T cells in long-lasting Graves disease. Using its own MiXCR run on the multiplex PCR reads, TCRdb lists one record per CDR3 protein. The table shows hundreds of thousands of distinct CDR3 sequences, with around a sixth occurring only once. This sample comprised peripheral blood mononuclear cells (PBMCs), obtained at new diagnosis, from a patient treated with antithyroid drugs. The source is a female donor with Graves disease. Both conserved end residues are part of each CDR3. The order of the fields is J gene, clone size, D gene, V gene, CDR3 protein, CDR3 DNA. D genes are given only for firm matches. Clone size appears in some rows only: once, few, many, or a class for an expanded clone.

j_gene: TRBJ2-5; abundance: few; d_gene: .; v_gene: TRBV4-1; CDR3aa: CASSPSAGRETQYF; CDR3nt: TGCGCCAGCAGCCCTAGTGCAGGGCGGGAGACCCAGTACTTC
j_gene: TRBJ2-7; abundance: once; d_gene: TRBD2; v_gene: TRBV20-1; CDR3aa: CSARRTSGEYEQYF; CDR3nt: TGCAGTGCTAGGAGGACTAGCGGGGAGTACGAGCAGTACTTC
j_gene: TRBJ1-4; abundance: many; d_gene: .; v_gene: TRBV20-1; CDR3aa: CSARGSAEKLFF; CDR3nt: TGCAGTGCGAGAGGTTCCGCTGAAAAACTGTTTTTT
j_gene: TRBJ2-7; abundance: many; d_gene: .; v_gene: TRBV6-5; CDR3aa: CASSSDSAGAYEQYF; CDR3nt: TGTGCCAGCAGTTCCGATTCCGCAGGCGCCTACGAGCAGTACTTC
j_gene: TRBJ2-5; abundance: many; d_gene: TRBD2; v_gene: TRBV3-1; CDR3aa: CASSQSLAGGQQETQYF; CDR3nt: TGTGCCAGCAGCCAATCCCTAGCGGGAGGGCAACAAGAGACCCAGTACTTC
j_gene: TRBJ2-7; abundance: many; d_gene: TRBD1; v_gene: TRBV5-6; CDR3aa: CASSRDRGPWEQYF; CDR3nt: TGTGCCAGCAGCCGGGACAGGGGGCCCTGGGAGCAGTACTTC
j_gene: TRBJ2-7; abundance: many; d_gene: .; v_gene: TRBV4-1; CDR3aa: CASSQGEAYEQYF; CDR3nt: TGCGCCAGCAGTCAGGGCGAGGCTTACGAGCAGTACTTC
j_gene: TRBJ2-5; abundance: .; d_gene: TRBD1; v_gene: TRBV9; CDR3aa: CASNIGTGESETQYF; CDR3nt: TGTGCCAGCAATATTGGGACAGGGGAATCGGAGACCCAGTACTTC
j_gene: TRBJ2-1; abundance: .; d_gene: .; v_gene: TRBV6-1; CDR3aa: CASSRSAVYEFF; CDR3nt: TGTGCCAGCTCTCGAAGCGCCGTCTACGAGTTCTTC
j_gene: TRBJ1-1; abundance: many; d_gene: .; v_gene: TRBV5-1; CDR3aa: CASSLYPGRNTEAFF; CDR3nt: TGCGCCAGCAGCTTGTATCCAGGGAGGAACACTGAAGCTTTCTTT
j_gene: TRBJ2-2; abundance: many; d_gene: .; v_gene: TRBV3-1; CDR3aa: CASSQDRVGSTLLFF; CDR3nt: TGTGCCAGCAGCCAAGATCGGGTGGGGTCCACGCTCTTGTTTTTT
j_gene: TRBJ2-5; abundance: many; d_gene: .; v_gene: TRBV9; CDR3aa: CASSVGDQETQYF; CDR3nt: TGTGCCAGCAGCGTAGGCGACCAAGAGACCCAGTACTTC
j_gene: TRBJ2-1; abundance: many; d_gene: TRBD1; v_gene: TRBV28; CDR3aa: CASSPTGINEQFF; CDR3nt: TGTGCCAGCAGCCCGACAGGGATTAATGAGCAGTTCTTC
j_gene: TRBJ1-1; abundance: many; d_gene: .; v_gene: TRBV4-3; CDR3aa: CASSGGAENTEAFF; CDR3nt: TGCGCCAGCAGCGGCGGGGCAGAGAACACTGAAGCTTTCTTT
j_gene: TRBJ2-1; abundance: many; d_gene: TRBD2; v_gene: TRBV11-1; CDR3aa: CASSPRKRGGSNNEQFF; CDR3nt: TGTGCCAGCAGCCCACGCAAGCGGGGGGGAAGCAACAATGAGCAGTTCTTC
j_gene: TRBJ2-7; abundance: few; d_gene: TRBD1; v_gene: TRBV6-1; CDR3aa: CASSIGQGVAYEQYF; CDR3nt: TGTGCCAGCAGTATCGGACAGGGAGTGGCCTACGAGCAGTACTTC
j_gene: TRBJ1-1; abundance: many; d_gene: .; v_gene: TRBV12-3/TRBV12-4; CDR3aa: CASSRDVSAFF; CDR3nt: TGTGCCAGCAGTCGGGACGTGTCGGCTTTCTTT
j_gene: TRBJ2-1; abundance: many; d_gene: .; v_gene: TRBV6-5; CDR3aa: CASSSRNNEQFF; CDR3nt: TGTGCCAGCAGTTCCAGGAACAATGAGCAGTTCTTC
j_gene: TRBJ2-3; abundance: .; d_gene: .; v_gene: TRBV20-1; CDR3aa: CSATHNTDPGREDTQYF; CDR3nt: TGCAGTGCTACGCACAATACGGACCCCGGGCGGGAAGATACGCAGTATTTT
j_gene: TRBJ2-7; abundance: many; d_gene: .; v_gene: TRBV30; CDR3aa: CAWTLPGQGVYEQYF; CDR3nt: TGTGCCTGGACTTTGCCAGGGCAGGGAGTCTACGAGCAGTACTTC
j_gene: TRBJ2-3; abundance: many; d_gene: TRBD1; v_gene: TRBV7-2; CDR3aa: CASSLAVDRGRTDTQYF; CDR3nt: TGTGCCAGCAGCTTAGCGGTCGACAGGGGTCGAACAGATACGCAGTATTTT
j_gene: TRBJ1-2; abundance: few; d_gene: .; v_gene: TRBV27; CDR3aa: CASLYPGRGYTF; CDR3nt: TGTGCCAGCTTATATCCGGGTCGTGGCTACACCTTC
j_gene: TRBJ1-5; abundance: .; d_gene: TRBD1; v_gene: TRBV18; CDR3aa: CASSPQGTANQPQHF; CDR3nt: TGTGCCAGCTCACCCCAGGGGACAGCTAATCAGCCCCAGCATTTT
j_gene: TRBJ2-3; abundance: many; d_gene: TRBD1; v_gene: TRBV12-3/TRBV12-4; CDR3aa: CASRTGSGDTQYF; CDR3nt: TGTGCCAGCAGGACAGGGAGCGGAGATACGCAGTATTTT
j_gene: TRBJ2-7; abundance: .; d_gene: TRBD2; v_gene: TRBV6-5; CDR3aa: CASSYSSGGSYEQYF; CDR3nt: TGTGCCAGCAGTTACTCCTCGGGAGGGAGCTACGAGCAGTACTTC
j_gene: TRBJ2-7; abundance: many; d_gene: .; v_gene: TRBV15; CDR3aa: CATSSPRDHSSYEQYF; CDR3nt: TGTGCCACCAGCTCTCCCCGTGATCATAGCTCCTACGAGCAGTACTTC
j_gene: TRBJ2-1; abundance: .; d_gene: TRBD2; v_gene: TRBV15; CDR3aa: CATSRDRAGGKIEQFF; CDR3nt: TGTGCCACCAGCAGAGATCGGGCGGGAGGTAAGATTGAGCAGTTCTTC
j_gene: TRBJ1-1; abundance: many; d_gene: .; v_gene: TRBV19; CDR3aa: CASSIWQGNTEAFF; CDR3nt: TGTGCCAGTAGTATTTGGCAGGGGAACACTGAAGCTTTCTTT
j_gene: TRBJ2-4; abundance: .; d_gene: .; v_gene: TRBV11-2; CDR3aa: CASSLGRRQTGVAKNIQYF; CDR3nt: TGTGCCAGCAGCTTAGGACGTAGGCAGACCGGAGTGGCCAAAAACATTCAGTACTTC
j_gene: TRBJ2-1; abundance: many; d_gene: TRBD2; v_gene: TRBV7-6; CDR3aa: CASSLVGYGGDNEQFF; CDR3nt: TGTGCCAGCAGCTTAGTCGGTTACGGGGGGGACAATGAGCAGTTCTTC
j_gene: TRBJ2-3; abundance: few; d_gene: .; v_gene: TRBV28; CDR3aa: CASSSSEHSTDTQYF; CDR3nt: TGTGCCAGCAGTTCTAGCGAACATAGCACAGATACGCAGTATTTT
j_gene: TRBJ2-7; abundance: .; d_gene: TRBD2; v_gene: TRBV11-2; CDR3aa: CASSATSGSYEQYF; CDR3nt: TGTGCCAGCAGCGCAACTAGCGGGAGCTACGAGCAGTACTTC
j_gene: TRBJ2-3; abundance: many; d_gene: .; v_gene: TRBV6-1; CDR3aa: CASSEGGAQYF; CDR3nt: TGTGCCAGCAGTGAAGGGGGCGCGCAGTATTTT
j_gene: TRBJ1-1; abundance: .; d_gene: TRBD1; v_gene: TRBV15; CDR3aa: CATSRGGQGRVTEAFF; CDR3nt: TGTGCCACCAGCAGGGGCGGACAGGGGAGGGTCACTGAAGCTTTCTTT
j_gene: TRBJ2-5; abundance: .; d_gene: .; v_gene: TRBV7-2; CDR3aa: CASSWTGETQYF; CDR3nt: TGTGCCAGCAGCTGGACTGGAGAGACCCAGTACTTC
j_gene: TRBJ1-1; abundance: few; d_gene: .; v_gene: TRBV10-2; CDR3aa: CASSESSTEAFF; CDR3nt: TGCGCCAGCAGTGAGTCGAGCACTGAAGCTTTCTTT
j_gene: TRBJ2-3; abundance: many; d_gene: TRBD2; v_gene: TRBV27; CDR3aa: CASSLSKRGGTDTQYF; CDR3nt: TGTGCCAGCAGTTTATCGAAGCGGGGGGGCACAGATACGCAGTATTTT
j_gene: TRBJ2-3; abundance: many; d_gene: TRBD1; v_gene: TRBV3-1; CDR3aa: CASRERGQPDTQYF; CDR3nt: TGTGCCAGCCGCGAAAGGGGACAGCCAGATACGCAGTATTTT
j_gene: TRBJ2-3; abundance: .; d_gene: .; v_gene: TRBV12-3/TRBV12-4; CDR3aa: CASRARGSTERDTQYF; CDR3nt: TGTGCCAGCAGAGCCCGGGGGAGCACAGAACGAGATACGCAGTATTTT
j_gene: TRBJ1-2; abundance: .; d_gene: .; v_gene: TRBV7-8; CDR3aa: CASSPFPGGNYGYTF; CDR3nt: TGTGCCAGCAGCCCCTTTCCGGGCGGAAACTATGGCTACACCTTC
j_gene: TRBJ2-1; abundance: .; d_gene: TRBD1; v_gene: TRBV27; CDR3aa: CASSFGTEPNNEQFF; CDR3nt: TGTGCCAGCAGTTTTGGGACAGAGCCTAACAATGAGCAGTTCTTC
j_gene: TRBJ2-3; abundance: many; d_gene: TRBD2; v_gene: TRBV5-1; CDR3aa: CASSALREREVPDTQYF; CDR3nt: TGCGCCAGCAGCGCTCTTCGGGAGCGGGAGGTCCCAGATACGCAGTATTTT
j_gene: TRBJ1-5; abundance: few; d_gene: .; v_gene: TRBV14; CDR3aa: CASSQEPPRKDQPQHF; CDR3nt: TGTGCCAGCAGCCAAGAGCCCCCGCGGAAGGATCAGCCCCAGCATTTT
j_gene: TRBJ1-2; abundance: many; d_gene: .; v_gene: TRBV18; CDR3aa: CASSGREAEKWTF; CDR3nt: TGTGCCAGCTCAGGGAGGGAGGCCGAGAAATGGACCTTC
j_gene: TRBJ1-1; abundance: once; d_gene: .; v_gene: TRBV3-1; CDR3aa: CASSQDPRQLRAFF; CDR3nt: TGTGCCAGCAGCCAAGATCCCCGTCAACTTCGGGCTTTCTTT
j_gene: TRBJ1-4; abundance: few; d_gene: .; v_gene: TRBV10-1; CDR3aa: CATRGGGMSRISGEGEKLFF; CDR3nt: TGCGCCACCCGCGGCGGGGGGATGAGTCGGATCAGCGGAGAGGGTGAAAAACTGTTTTTT
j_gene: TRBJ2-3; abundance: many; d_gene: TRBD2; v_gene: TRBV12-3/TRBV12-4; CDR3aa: CASNSRLAGDTDTQYF; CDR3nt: TGTGCCAGCAACTCGAGGCTAGCGGGAGACACAGATACGCAGTATTTT
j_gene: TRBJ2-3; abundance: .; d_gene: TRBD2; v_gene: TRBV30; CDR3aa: CACEKTSLNTQYF; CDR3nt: TGTGCCTGTGAAAAGACTAGCCTGAATACGCAGTATTTT
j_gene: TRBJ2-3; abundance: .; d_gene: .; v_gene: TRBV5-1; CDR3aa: CASSLARGRYSTDTQYF; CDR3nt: TGCGCCAGCAGCTTGGCCCGAGGGCGCTATAGCACAGATACGCAGTATTTT
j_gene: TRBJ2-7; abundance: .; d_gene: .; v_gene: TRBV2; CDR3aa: CASSPDRRKGGYEQYF; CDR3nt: TGTGCCAGCAGTCCGGACAGAAGAAAGGGCGGCTACGAGCAGTACTTC
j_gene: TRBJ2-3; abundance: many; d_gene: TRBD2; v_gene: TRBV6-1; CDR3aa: CASRPPNPLAGGTTDTQYF; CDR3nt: TGTGCCAGCAGACCCCCCAATCCTTTAGCGGGAGGTACCACAGATACGCAGTATTTT
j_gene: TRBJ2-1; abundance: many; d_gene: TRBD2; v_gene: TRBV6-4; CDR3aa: CASSPMSTSGEVDEQFF; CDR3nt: TGTGCCAGCAGCCCTATGTCGACTAGCGGGGAGGTGGATGAGCAGTTCTTC
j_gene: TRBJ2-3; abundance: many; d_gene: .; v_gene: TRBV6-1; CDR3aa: CASSGGTRATDTQYF; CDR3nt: TGTGCCAGCAGTGGGGGGACGCGGGCAACAGATACGCAGTATTTT
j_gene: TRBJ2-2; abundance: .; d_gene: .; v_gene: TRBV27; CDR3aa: CASGAGARGTGELFF; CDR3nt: TGTGCCAGCGGAGCAGGGGCGCGAGGCACCGGGGAGCTGTTTTTT
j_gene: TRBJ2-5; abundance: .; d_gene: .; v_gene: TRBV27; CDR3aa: CASSFQGRGTQYF; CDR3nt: TGTGCCAGCAGTTTCCAGGGTCGGGGGACCCAGTACTTC
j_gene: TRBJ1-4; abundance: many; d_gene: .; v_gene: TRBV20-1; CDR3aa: CSARRRTNSEKLFF; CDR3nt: TGCAGTGCTCGACGGCGAACAAATTCGGAAAAACTGTTTTTT
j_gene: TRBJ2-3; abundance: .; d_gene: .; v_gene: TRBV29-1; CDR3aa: CSVDILGDTQYF; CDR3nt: TGCAGCGTTGATATCTTAGGGGATACGCAGTATTTT
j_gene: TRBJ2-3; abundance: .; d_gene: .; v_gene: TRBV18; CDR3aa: CASSPLVTSTDTQYF; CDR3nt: TGTGCCAGCTCACCACTAGTGACTAGCACAGATACGCAGTATTTT
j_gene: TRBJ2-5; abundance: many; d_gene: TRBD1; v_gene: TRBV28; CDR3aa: CASSPPGGGETQYF; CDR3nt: TGTGCCAGCAGTCCCCCAGGGGGCGGGGAGACCCAGTACTTC